This TCR beta chain was sequenced in a study of shared T cell receptors in the human thymus. Trimming left V 0 bases short and J 2 bases short, with 10 bases between. This CDR3 region has 16 residues. Germline V gene lookup returns CDR1 LNHNV and CDR2 YYDKDF (reference sequence). Assay used: immunoSEQ multiplex PCR; TCRdb lists only in-frame clones, some missing. The table has around 340,000 clones, 85% to 95% seen once; the top ten hold about 0.02%. The sequence was obtained from a human donor. The sequenced material came from thymocytes. V gene TRBV15 combines with J gene TRBJ2-2; TRBD2 is a possible D gene (7 bases). The CDR3: CATSRDGGHNTGELFF. CDR3 DNA: TGTGCCACCAGCAGAGACGGGGGGCATAACACCGGGGAGCTGTTTTTT.